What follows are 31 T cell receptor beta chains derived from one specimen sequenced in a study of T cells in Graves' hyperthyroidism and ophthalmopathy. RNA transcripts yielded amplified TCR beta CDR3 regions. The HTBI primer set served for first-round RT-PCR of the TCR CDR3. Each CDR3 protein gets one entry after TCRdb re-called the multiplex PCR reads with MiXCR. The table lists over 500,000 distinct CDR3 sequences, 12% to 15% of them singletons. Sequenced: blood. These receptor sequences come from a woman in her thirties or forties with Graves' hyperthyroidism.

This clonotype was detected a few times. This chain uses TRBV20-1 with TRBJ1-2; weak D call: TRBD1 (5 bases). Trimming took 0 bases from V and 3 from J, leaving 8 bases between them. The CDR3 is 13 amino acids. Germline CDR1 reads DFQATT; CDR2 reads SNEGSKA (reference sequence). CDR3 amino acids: CSARDGGDYGYTF. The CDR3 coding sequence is TGCAGTGCTAGAGATGGGGGGGACTATGGCTACACCTTC.

The CDR3 bases are TGTGCCTCCCGGAGGGCGCCAGATACGCAGTATTTT. The encoded protein is CASRRAPDTQYF. The J gene is TRBJ2-3, the V gene TRBV6-2 or TRBV6-3; possible D gene TRBD2, 6 bases. Germline CDR1 MNHEY, CDR2 SVGEGT. V shed 11 bases and J shed 4 bases, with 13 bases lying between them. This CDR3 spans 12 amino acids.

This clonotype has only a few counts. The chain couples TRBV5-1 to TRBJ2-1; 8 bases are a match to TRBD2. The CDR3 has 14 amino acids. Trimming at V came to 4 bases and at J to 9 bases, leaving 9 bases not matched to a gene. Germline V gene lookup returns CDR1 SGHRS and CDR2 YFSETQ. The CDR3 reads CASSPIAGNFEQFF. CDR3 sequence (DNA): TGCGCCAGCAGCCCAATAGCGGGAAACTTTGAGCAGTTCTTC.

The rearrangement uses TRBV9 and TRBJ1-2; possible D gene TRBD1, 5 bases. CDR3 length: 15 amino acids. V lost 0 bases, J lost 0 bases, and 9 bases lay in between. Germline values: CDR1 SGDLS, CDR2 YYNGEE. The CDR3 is CASSVASGSNYGYTF. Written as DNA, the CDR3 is TGTGCCAGCAGCGTAGCTTCAGGGTCTAACTATGGCTACACCTTC. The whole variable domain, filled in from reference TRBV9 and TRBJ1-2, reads DSGVTQTPKHLITATGQRVTLRCSPRSGDLSVYWYQQSLDQGLQFLIQYYNGEERAKGNILERFSAQQFPDLHSELNLSSLELGDSALYFCASSVASGSNYGYTFGSGTRLTVV.

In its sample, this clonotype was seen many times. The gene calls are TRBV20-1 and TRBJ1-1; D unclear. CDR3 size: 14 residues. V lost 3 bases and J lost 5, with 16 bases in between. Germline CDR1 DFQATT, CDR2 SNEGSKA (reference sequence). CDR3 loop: CSARLEGIFTEAFF. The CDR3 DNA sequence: TGCAGTGCTAGGTTAGAGGGTATCTTTACTGAAGCTTTCTTT.

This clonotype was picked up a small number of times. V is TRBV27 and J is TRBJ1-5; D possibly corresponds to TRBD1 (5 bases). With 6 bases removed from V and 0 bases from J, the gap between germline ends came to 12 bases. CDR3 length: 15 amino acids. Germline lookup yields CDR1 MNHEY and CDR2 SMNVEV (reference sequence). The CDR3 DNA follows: TGTGCCAGCAGGCCGGGAGACAGTAGCAATCAGCCCCAGCATTTT. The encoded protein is CASRPGDSSNQPQHF.

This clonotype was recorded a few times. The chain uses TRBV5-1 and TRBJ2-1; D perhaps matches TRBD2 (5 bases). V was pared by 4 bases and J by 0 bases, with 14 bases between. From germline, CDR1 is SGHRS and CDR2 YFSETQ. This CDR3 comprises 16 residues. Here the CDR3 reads CASSKDSPSSYNEQFF. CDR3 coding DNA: TGCGCCAGCAGCAAGGACTCTCCGAGCTCCTACAATGAGCAGTTCTTC.

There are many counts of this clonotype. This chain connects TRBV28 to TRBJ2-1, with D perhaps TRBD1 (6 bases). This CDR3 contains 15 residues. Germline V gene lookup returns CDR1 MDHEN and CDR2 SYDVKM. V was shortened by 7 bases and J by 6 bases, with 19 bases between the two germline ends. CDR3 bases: TGTGCCAGCACCCATGAACAGGGTTTAGGCAATGAGCAGTTCTTC. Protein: CASTHEQGLGNEQFF. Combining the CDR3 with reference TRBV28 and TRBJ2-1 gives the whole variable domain DVKVTQSSRYLVKRTGEKVFLECVQDMDHENMFWYRQDPGLGLRLIYFSYDVKMKEKGDIPEGYSVSREKKERFSLILESASTNQTSMYLCASTHEQGLGNEQFFGPGTRLTVL.

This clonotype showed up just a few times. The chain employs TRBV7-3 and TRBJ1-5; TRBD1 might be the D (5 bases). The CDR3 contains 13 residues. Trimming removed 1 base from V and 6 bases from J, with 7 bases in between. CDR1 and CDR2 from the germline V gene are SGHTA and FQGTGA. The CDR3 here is CASSLIQGQPQHF. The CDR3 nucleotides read TGTGCCAGCAGCTTAATTCAGGGTCAGCCCCAGCATTTT. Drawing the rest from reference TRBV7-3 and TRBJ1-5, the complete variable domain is GAGVSQTPSNKVTEKGKYVELRCDPISGHTALYWYRQSLGQGPEFLIYFQGTGAADDSGLPNDRFFAVRPEGSVSTLKIQRTERGDSAVYLCASSLIQGQPQHFGDGTRLSIL.

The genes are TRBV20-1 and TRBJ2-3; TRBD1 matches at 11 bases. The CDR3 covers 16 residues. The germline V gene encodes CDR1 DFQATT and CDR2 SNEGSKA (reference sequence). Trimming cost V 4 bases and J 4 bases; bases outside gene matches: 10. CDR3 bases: TGCAGTGCTACTCCGGGACAGGGGGTTAGGTCAGATACGCAGTATTTT. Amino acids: CSATPGQGVRSDTQYF.

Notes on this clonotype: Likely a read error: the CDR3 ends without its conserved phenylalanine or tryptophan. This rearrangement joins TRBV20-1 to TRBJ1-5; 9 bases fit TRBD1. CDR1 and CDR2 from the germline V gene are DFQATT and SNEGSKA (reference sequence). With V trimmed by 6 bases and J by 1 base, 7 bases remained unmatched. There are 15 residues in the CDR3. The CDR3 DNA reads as TGCAGTGCAAATGGACAGGGGCTAAGCAATCAGCCCCAGCATATT. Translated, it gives CSANGQGLSNQPQHI.

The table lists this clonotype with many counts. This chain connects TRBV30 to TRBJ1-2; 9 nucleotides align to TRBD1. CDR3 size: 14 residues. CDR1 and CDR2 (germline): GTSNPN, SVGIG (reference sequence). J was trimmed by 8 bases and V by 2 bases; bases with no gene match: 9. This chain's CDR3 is CAWSSGQGGSGYTF. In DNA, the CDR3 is TGTGCCTGGAGTTCGGGACAGGGAGGGTCCGGCTACACCTTC.

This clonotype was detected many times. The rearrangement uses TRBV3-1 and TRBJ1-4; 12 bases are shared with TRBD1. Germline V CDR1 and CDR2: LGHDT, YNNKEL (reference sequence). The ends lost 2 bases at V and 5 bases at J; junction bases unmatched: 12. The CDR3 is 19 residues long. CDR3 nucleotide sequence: TGTGCCAGCAGCCAATTCTCCGGGACAGGGGGCGGAGGGAATGAAAAACTGTTTTTT. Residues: CASSQFSGTGGGGNEKLFF.

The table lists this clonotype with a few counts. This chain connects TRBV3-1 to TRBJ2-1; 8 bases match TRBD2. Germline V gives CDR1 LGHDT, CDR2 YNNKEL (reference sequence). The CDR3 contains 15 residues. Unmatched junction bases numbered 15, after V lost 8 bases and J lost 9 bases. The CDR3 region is CASGRTSWADGEQFF. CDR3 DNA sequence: TGTGCCAGCGGCAGGACTAGCTGGGCTGATGGTGAGCAGTTCTTC.

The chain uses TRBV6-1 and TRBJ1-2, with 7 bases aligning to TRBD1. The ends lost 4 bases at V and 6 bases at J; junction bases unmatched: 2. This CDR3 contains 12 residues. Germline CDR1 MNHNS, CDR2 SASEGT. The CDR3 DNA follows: TGTGCCAGCAGTGGCAGGGGGAATGGCTACACCTTC. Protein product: CASSGRGNGYTF.

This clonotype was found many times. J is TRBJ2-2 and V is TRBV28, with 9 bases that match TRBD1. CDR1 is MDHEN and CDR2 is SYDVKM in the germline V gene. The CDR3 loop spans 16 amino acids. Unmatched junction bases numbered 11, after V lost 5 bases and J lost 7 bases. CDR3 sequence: CASSPYRDRVHGELFF. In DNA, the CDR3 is TGTGCCAGCAGTCCTTACCGGGACAGGGTTCACGGGGAGCTGTTTTTT.

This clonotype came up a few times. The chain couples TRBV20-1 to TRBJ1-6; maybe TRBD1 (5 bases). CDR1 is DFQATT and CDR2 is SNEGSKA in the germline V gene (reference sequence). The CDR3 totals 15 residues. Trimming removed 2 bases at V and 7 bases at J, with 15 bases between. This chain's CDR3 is CSARKGQGENSPLHF. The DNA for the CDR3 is TGCAGTGCTAGAAAGGGTCAGGGAGAGAATTCACCCCTCCACTTT.

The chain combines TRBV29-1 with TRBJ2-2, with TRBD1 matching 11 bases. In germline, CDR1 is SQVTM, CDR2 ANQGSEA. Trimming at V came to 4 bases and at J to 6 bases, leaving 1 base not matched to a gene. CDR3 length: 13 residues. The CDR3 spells CSVGTGGPGELFF. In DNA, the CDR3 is TGCAGCGTTGGGACAGGGGGCCCCGGGGAGCTGTTTTTT.

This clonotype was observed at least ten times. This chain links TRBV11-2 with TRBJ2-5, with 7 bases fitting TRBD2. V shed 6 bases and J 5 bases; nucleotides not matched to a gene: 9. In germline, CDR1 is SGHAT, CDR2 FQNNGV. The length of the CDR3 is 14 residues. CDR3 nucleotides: TGTGCCAGCAGATTGGGGGGGACTCGGGAGACCCAGTACTTC. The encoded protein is CASRLGGTRETQYF.

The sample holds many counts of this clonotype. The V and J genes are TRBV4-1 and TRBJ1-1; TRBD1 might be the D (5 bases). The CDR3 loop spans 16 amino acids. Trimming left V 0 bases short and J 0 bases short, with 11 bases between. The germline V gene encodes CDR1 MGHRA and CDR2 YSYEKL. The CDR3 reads CASSQEGHPVNTEAFF. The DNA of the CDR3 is TGCGCCAGCAGCCAAGAAGGACATCCCGTGAACACTGAAGCTTTCTTT.

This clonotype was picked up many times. The CDR3 spells CASVREGLGNEQFF. CDR3 in DNA: TGTGCCAGCGTTCGGGAGGGCCTCGGCAATGAGCAGTTCTTC. The genes are TRBV2 and TRBJ2-1, with TRBD2 identical over 8 bases. CDR1 is SNHLY, CDR2 FYNNEI, per germline. The CDR3 totals 14 residues. The V segment lost 8 bases and the J segment 6 bases; nucleotides outside the gene matches: 9.

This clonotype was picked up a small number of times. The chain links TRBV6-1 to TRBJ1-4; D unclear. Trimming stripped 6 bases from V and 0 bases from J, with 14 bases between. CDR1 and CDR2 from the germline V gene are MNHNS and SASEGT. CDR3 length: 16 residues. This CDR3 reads CASSRRAAATNEKLFF. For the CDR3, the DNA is TGTGCCAGCAGCCGGCGGGCGGCGGCAACTAATGAAAAACTGTTTTTT.

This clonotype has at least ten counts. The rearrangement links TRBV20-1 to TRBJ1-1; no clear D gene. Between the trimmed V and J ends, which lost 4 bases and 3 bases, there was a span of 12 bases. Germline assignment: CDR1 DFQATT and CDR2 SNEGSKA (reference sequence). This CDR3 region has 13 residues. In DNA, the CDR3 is TGCAGTGCTACCCTATCGGTGTACACTGAAGCTTTCTTT. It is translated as CSATLSVYTEAFF.

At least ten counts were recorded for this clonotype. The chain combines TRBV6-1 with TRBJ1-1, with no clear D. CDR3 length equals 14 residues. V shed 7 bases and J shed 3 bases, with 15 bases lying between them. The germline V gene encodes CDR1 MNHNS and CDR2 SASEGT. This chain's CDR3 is CASIFGVTDTEAFF. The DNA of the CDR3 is TGTGCCAGCATATTCGGGGTTACGGACACTGAAGCTTTCTTT.

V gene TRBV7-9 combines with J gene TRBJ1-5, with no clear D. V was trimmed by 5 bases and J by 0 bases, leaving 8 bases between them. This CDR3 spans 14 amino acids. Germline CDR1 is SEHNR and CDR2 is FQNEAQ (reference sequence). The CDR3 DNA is TGTGCCAGCAGCCACACAGATAGCAATCAGCCCCAGCATTTT. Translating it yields CASSHTDSNQPQHF.

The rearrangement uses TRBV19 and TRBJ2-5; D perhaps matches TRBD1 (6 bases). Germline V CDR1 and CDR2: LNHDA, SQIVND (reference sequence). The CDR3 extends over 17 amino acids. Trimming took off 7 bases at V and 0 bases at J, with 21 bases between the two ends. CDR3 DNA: TGTGCCAGTACAAGAGGAAGGCAGGGGTTCGACCAAGAGACCCAGTACTTC. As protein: CASTRGRQGFDQETQYF.

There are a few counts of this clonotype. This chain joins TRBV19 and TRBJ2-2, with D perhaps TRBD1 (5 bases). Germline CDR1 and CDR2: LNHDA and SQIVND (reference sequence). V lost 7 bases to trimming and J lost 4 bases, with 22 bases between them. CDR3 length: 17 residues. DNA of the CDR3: TGTGCCAGTACACTAACCTCCTTGACAGTGCGCACCGGGGAGCTGTTTTTT. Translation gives CASTLTSLTVRTGELFF.

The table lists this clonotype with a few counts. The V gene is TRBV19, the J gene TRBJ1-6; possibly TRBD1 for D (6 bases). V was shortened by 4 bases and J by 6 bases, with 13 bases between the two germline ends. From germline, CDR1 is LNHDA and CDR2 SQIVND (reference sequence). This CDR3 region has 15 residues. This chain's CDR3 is CASSTTGASNSPLHF. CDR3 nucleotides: TGTGCCAGTAGTACGACGGGGGCTTCTAATTCACCCCTCCACTTT.

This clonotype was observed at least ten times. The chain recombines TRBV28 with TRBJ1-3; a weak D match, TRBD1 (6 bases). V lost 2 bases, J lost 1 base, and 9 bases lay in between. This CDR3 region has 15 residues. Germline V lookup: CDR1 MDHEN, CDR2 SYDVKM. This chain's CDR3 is CASSLNRESGNTIYF. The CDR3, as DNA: TGTGCCAGCAGTTTAAACAGGGAATCTGGAAACACCATATATTTT.

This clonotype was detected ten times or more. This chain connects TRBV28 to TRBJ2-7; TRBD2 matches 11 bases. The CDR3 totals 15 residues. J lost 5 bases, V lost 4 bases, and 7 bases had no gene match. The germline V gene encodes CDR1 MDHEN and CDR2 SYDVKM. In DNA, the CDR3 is TGTGCCAGCAGTTCCTTAGCGGGAGGGCCTAACGAGCAGTACTTC. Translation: CASSSLAGGPNEQYF. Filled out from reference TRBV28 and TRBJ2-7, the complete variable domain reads DVKVTQSSRYLVKRTGEKVFLECVQDMDHENMFWYRQDPGLGLRLIYFSYDVKMKEKGDIPEGYSVSREKKERFSLILESASTNQTSMYLCASSSLAGGPNEQYFGPGTRLTVT.

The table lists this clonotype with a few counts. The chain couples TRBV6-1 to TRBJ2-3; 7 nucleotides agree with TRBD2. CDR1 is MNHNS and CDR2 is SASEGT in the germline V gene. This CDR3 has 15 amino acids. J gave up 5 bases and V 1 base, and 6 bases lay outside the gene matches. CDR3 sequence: CASSEGAGVGDTQYF. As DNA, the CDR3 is TGTGCCAGCAGTGAAGGGGCGGGAGTGGGAGATACGCAGTATTTT.